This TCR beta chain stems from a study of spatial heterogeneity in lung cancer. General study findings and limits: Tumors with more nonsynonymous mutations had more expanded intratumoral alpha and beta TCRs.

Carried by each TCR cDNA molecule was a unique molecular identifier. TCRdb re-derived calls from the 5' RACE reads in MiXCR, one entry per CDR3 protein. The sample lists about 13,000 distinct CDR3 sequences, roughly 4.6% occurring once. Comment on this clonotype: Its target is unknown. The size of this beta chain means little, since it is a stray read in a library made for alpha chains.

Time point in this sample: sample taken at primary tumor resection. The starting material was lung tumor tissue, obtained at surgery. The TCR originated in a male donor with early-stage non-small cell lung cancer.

The CDR3 loop reads CASRDTGTGEEQYF. The CDR3 region has the DNA TGTGCCAGCAGGGACACCGGGACAGGGGAAGAGCAGTACTTC. V is TRBV12-3 or TRBV12-4 and J is TRBJ2-7; TRBD1 matches 10 bases. The ends lost 6 bases at V and 7 bases at J; junction bases unmatched: 9. This CDR3 is 14 amino acids long.